The 20 T cell receptor beta chains reported below all come from one sample, sequenced in a study of blood T cells in healthy people across ages. A second PCR of roughly 7 to 11 cycles used a sample-barcoded 5' primer and a J-beta primer mix. TCRdb used MiXCR to reprocess the 5' RACE reads, holding one entry per CDR3 protein. The sample has approximately 770,000 distinct CDR3 sequences; 55% to 75% are singletons. Sequenced sample: blood. The receptors here all came from a man aged 25 to 45 in good health.

Of note for this clonotype: The junction differs from germline at one of its ends, possibly a read error. The chain employs TRBV7-2 and TRBJ2-1, with TRBD2 matching over 10 bases. CDR1 and CDR2 from the germline V gene are SGHTA and FQGNSA. The CDR3 loop spans 16 amino acids. The CDR3 bases are TGTGCCAGCAGCCCAAGGGGGACTAGCGCCTACCATGAGCAGTTCTTC. Its translation is CASSPRGTSAYHEQFF.

The rearrangement uses TRBV27 and TRBJ2-3; TRBD1 might be the D (6 bases). The germline V and J ends were trimmed by 1 base and 5 bases, with 25 bases remaining between them. The CDR3 has 19 amino acids. Germline CDR1 reads MNHEY; CDR2 reads SMNVEV (reference sequence). The CDR3 loop is CASSLWAPRGRPKGDTQYF. The CDR3 nucleotides read TGTGCCAGCAGTTTATGGGCCCCCAGGGGACGACCAAAGGGAGATACGCAGTATTTT.

J is TRBJ2-1 and V is TRBV12-3 or TRBV12-4, with TRBD2 matching 11 bases. Trimming removed 6 bases from V and 10 bases from J; junction bases left unmatched: 8. The CDR3 contains 14 residues. The CDR3 here is CASRMGTSGVEQFF. The DNA for the CDR3 is TGTGCCAGCAGGATGGGGACTAGCGGCGTCGAGCAGTTCTTC.

The table lists this clonotype with a few counts. The chain has TRBV29-1 and TRBJ1-2, with 7 bases aligning to TRBD1. Germline V gene sequence: CDR1 SQVTM, CDR2 ANQGSEA. The CDR3 has 13 residues. V shed 6 bases, J shed 2 bases, and the junction held 6 bases outside the gene matches. The CDR3 DNA is TGCAGCGTGGGGACAGCGAGCAACTATGGCTACACCTTC. Translation: CSVGTASNYGYTF.

The gene calls are TRBV3-1 and TRBJ2-5; 7 positions agree with TRBD2. Trimming cost V 2 bases and J 3 bases; bases outside gene matches: 6. Germline loops: CDR1 LGHDT, CDR2 YNNKEL (reference sequence). The CDR3 spans 15 residues. CDR3 sequence reads: CASSQTRDYEETQYF. The CDR3 nucleotides are TGTGCCAGCAGCCAAACCCGGGACTATGAAGAGACCCAGTACTTC.

The chain employs TRBV4-2 and TRBJ1-4; D is perhaps TRBD1 (5 bases). Germline values: CDR1 LGHNA, CDR2 YNFKEQ. Deletions cut 1 base from V and 0 bases from J, with 9 bases between. The length of the CDR3 is 16 residues. CDR3 bases: TGTGCCAGCAGCCAAGTTCCACAGGCAACTAATGAAAAACTGTTTTTT. Its translation: CASSQVPQATNEKLFF.

V is TRBV5-6 and J is TRBJ2-7, with 8 bases lining up with TRBD1. CDR1 is SGHDT and CDR2 is YYEEEE in the germline V gene. There are 16 residues in the CDR3. J was trimmed by 1 base and V by 2 bases; bases with no gene match: 8. DNA of the CDR3: TGTGCCAGCAGCTTCGCAGGGGGCAAATTTTCCTACGAGCAGTACTTC. Protein: CASSFAGGKFSYEQYF.

The CDR3 nucleotides read TGTGCCAGCACCGGAGGGGGGGTTGCGTACTACGAGCAGTACTTC. It is translated as CASTGGGVAYYEQYF. This chain joins TRBV6-2 or TRBV6-3 and TRBJ2-7; D might be TRBD2 (7 bases). Between the trimmed V and J ends, which lost 7 bases and 3 bases, there was a span of 19 bases. This CDR3 has 15 amino acids. Germline CDR1 reads MNHEY; CDR2 reads SVGEGT.

The CDR3 sequence: CASSEGTVGYEQYF. CDR3 DNA: TGTGCCAGCAGCGAGGGGACCGTAGGTTACGAGCAGTACTTC. This chain joins TRBV9 and TRBJ2-7; either TRBD1 or TRBD2 may fit D (5 bases each). Germline V gives CDR1 SGDLS, CDR2 YYNGEE. V lost 3 bases, J lost 4 bases, and 14 bases lay in between. CDR3 length equals 14 residues.

CDR3 sequence: CATSLREQETQYF. The CDR3 region has the DNA TGTGCCACCAGTCTCAGGGAACAAGAGACCCAGTACTTC. The chain uses TRBV24-1 and TRBJ2-5; maybe TRBD1 (5 bases). CDR1 is KGHDR, CDR2 SFDVKD, per germline. The length of the CDR3 is 13 residues. Deletions cut 6 bases from V and 2 bases from J, with 9 bases between.

The rearrangement uses TRBV13 and TRBJ2-1; 15 positions agree with TRBD2. The CDR3 length is 16 residues. V lost 4 bases and J lost 7; bases outside the gene matches: 5. The germline CDR1 and CDR2 sequences are PRHDT and FYEKMQ (reference sequence). The CDR3 sequence is CASSWGLAGGGNEQFF. CDR3 in DNA: TGTGCCAGCAGCTGGGGACTAGCGGGGGGAGGGAATGAGCAGTTCTTC. Full variable domain (missing parts from reference TRBV13 and TRBJ2-1): AAGVIQSPRHLIKEKRETATLKCYPIPRHDTVYWYQQGPGQDPQFLISFYEKMQSDKGSIPDRFSAQQFSDYHSELNMSSLELGDSALYFCASSWGLAGGGNEQFFGPGTRLTVL.

V gene TRBV20-1 combines with J gene TRBJ2-3, with 11 bases identical to TRBD2. The J segment lost 0 bases and the V segment lost 1 base, leaving 9 bases of the junction unmatched. The CDR3 extends over 18 amino acids. Germline CDR1 DFQATT, CDR2 SNEGSKA (reference sequence). CDR3 sequence: CSARVPSGGIPSTDTQYF. The DNA for the CDR3 is TGCAGTGCTAGAGTTCCTAGCGGGGGGATTCCTAGCACAGATACGCAGTATTTT.

This clonotype was seen repeatedly, ten times or more. V and J are TRBV18 and TRBJ1-2; TRBD1 might be the D (5 bases). Germline V gene lookup returns CDR1 KGHSH and CDR2 LQKENI. V was pared by 0 bases and J by 5 bases, with 7 bases between. The CDR3 extends over 13 amino acids. The DNA of the CDR3 is TGTGCCAGCTCACCACCAGCAGGGTATGGCTACACCTTC. Its translation: CASSPPAGYGYTF.

This clonotype was detected a few times. V usage is TRBV6-5 and J usage is TRBJ2-1; 10 bases fit TRBD2. The ends lost 10 bases at V and 7 bases at J; junction bases unmatched: 7. This CDR3 spans 13 amino acids. CDR1 is MNHEY and CDR2 is SVGAGI in the germline V gene. The CDR3 sequence is CATQREGLNEQFF. The CDR3 region has the DNA TGTGCCACCCAGCGGGAGGGCCTGAATGAGCAGTTCTTC.

The rearrangement joins TRBV4-1 to TRBJ2-1; no definite D call. Germline V lookup: CDR1 MGHRA, CDR2 YSYEKL. Trimming left V 1 base short and J 6 bases short, with 10 bases between. The CDR3 is 14 amino acids. CDR3 amino acids: CASSQGVYGNEQFF. The CDR3 DNA sequence: TGCGCCAGCAGCCAAGGTGTGTACGGCAATGAGCAGTTCTTC.

There are a few counts of this clonotype. V is TRBV5-1 and J is TRBJ2-1, with TRBD1 matching 7 bases. This CDR3 has 14 residues. V was pared by 4 bases and J by 7 bases, with 8 bases of the junction left unmatched. Looked up from germline, CDR1 is SGHRS and CDR2 is YFSETQ. The CDR3 is CASSPPGQPNEQFF. CDR3 nucleotide sequence: TGCGCCAGCAGCCCACCGGGACAGCCTAATGAGCAGTTCTTC.

This sequence joins TRBV20-1 and TRBJ2-4, with 9 bases fitting TRBD1. The CDR3 spans 14 residues. Germline V gene lookup returns CDR1 DFQATT and CDR2 SNEGSKA (reference sequence). Unmatched junction bases numbered 2, after V lost 3 bases and J lost 2 bases. This CDR3 reads CSASDRGSKNIQYF. For the CDR3, the DNA is TGCAGTGCTAGCGACAGGGGGTCCAAAAACATTCAGTACTTC.

V is TRBV28 and J is TRBJ2-1, with D uncertain. The CDR3 has 13 residues. CDR1 and CDR2 (germline): MDHEN, SYDVKM. Trimming removed 6 bases at V and 6 bases at J, with 12 bases between. The CDR3 DNA follows: TGTGCCAGCAGCCCCAGACGGTCCAATGAGCAGTTCTTC. Amino acid sequence: CASSPRRSNEQFF.

The chain joins TRBV7-9 to TRBJ2-7, with 9 bases matching TRBD1. After removal of 2 bases from V and 1 base from J, the junction contained 9 bases not matched to a gene. The CDR3 spans 17 residues. Germline CDR1 SEHNR, CDR2 FQNEAQ (reference sequence). CDR3: CASSLPIGTGPSYEQYF. The CDR3 DNA is TGTGCCAGCAGCTTACCTATTGGGACAGGGCCTTCCTACGAGCAGTACTTC.

The CDR3 here is CSARPTGTGGYEQYF. The DNA of the CDR3 is TGCAGTGCTAGACCCACCGGGACAGGGGGATACGAGCAGTACTTC. The chain employs TRBV20-1 and TRBJ2-7, with 11 bases aligning to TRBD1. The germline V gene has CDR1 DFQATT and CDR2 SNEGSKA (reference sequence). The CDR3 extends over 15 amino acids. After removal of 2 bases from V and 4 bases from J, the junction contained 7 bases not matched to a gene.